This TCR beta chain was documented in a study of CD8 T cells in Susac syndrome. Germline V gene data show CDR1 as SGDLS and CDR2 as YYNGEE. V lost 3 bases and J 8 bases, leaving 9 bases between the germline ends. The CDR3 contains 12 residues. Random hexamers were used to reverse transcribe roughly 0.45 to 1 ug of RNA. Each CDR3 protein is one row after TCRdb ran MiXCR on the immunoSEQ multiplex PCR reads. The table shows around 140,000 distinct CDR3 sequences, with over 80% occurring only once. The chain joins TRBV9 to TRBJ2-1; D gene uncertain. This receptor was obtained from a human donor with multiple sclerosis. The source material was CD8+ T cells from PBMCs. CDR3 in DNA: TGTGCCAGCAGCGGACTGGTGGATGAGCAGTTCTTC. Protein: CASSGLVDEQFF. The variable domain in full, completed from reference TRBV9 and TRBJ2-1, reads DSGVTQTPKHLITATGQRVTLRCSPRSGDLSVYWYQQSLDQGLQFLIQYYNGEERAKGNILERFSAQQFPDLHSELNLSSLELGDSALYFCASSGLVDEQFFGPGTRLTVL.